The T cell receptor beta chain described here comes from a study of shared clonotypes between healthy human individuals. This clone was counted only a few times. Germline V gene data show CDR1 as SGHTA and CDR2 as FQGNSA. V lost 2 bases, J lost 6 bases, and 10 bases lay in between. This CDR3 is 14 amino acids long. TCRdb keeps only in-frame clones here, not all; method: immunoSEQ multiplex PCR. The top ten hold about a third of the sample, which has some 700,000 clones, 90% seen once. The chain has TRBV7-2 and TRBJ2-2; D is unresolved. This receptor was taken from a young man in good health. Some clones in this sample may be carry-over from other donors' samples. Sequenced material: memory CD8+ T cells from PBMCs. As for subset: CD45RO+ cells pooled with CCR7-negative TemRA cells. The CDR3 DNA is TGTGCCAGCAGCTTAACAAGGATGCCCGGGGAGCTGTTTTTT. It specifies CASSLTRMPGELFF.